This T cell receptor beta chain appears in the sequencing data of a study of brain T cells in children with intractable seizures. The time point was: blood from clinic visit 5 months post-surgery; TSC patient then seizure free. Sequencing was limited to surgery cases with top T cell transcript signatures in brain tissue. Patients received at least one anti-epileptic drug before surgery. Study-wide points: Absence of clones before surgery may stem from lower sequencing depth. Only CDR3 sequence similarity suggested viral specificity, without known HCMV serostatus.

Clones were sequenced by immunoSEQ multiplex PCR, and TCRdb holds only the in-frame ones, with some missing. The data hold 300,000 to 400,000 clones, with 93% observed a single time. V shed 5 bases and J shed 8 bases, with 12 bases lying between them. Germline lookup yields CDR1 DFQATT and CDR2 SNEGSKA (reference sequence). The CDR3 contains 11 residues. This clone was detected only once. Its antigen is undetermined. This chain links TRBV20-1 with TRBJ1-2; D ambiguous. The source of this sequence is a boy under two years old with tuberous sclerosis and intractable seizures. This sample comprised peripheral blood, obtained 4 to 5 months after surgery. As DNA, the CDR3 is TGCAGTGCTCACGGGGTGGGGGGCTACACCTTC. Protein: CSAHGVGGYTF.